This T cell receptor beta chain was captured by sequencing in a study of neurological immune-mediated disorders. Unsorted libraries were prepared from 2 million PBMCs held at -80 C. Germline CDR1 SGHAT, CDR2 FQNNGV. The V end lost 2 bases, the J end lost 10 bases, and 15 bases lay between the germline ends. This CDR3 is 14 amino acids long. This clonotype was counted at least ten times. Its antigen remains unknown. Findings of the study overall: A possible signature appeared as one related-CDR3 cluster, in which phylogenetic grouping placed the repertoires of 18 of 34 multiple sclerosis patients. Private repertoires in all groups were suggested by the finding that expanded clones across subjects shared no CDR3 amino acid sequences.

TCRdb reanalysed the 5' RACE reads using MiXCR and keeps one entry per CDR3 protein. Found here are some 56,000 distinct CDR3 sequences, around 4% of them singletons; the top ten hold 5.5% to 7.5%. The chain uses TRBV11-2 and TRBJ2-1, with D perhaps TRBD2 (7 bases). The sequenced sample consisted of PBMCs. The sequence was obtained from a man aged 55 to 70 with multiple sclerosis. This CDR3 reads CASSLRGGSSEQFF. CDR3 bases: TGTGCCAGCAGCTTAAGGGGGGGGTCGAGCGAGCAGTTCTTC.